This T cell receptor beta chain was recorded in a study of a mutant IDH1 vaccine in newly diagnosed glioma. Study background: The therapy given earlier, which was standard therapy, consisted of radiotherapy, temozolomide, or both, and most of the patients received both. Notes on the study in general: Researchers report vaccine-induced immune responses in over 90% of patients.

The CDR3 sequence is 13 residues long. The V and J ends lost 5 bases and 5 bases, in that order; junction bases with no gene match: 4. Per the germline V gene, CDR1 is SGHTA and CDR2 is FQGNSA. Method: immunoSEQ multiplex PCR; TCRdb's copy keeps in-frame clones and lacks some. The table includes tens of thousands of clones, about 75% detected once. Stated time point: week 47, end of study. What each vaccine dose contained was 300 ug of mutant IDH1 20-mer peptide, accompanied by topical imiquimod. Note on this clone: The antigen remains unidentified.

This chain uses TRBV7-2 with TRBJ2-3; 7 positions agree with TRBD1. This receptor was taken from a middle-aged man with glioma. The sample consisted of PBMCs, taken from a glioma patient whose treatment included an IDH1 peptide vaccine. CDR3 sequence: CASSMRDRDTQYF. Written as DNA, the CDR3 is TGTGCCAGCAGCATGAGGGACAGAGATACGCAGTATTTT.